This T cell receptor (beta chain) originates from a study of T cell repertoires in aging, cancer and after chemotherapy (dated by TCRdb to the late 2010s). In terms of the full investigation: Donors were distributed across six age groups ranging from 30 or younger to 70 or older, with at least three individuals included per group. Paired pre- and post-chemotherapy samples in the solid tumor group came from brain tumor (glioblastoma) patients receiving temozolomide-based therapy. Several million TCR reads were contained in the full dataset. The study profiled peripheral blood TCR beta repertoires from healthy donors and cancer patients to examine immunoaging and T cell reconstitution after chemotherapy. The cohort comprised 200 to 250 cancer patients, 85 to 94 with hematological and approximately 120 with solid cancers, plus 95 healthy donors as a reference group.

TCR beta rearrangements were amplified from genomic DNA extracted from peripheral blood rather than from sorted cells or RNA. Multiplex touch-down PCR with a mixed TRB-A/B primer pool was used to amplify rearranged TRB sequences covering the V, D and J segments. Illumina adapters and sample indices were added to the amplicons in two consecutive PCR reactions performed with Phusion HS II polymerase. The amplicons were purified from gel with the NucleoSpin Gel and PCR Clean-up kit and then assessed with Qubit and an Agilent 2100 Bioanalyzer. Sequencing of libraries was carried out on an Illumina MiSeq in 600-cycle, single-indexed, paired-end runs. In the authors' own workflow: MiXCR versions 2.12 and 3.0.5 were used to process the TRB sequences. Each unique CDR3 nucleotide sequence counted as one clone, and only productive sequences with at least two reads were retained. The repertoire metrics were Shannon diversity, evenness, clonality (calculated as one minus evenness), and diversity profiles parameterized by alpha from 0 to 5. The IGoR algorithm was used to calculate generation probabilities for clones in the paired samples taken before and after chemotherapy. The public reads were reanalyzed by TCRdb: fastp trimming at Q25, MiXCR alignment, in-frame beta chains only. For every CDR3 protein sequence, its rows merge into one entry that carries the most common genes and DNA. The V and J calls follow TCRdb's processing rather than the paper's. In this sample the table shows some 3,000 distinct CDR3 sequences, about a third of which occur a single time. The top ten clones comprise about 9.6% of the sample.

V loses 2 bases of germline sequence and J loses 0 bases, and the interval between the two ends is 8 bases. Reading the germline V gene gives CDR1 MDHEN and CDR2 SYDVKM. The CDR3, from cysteine to phenylalanine, totals 15 residues. The only DNA kept is the CDR3, 45 bases in frame from the first base. Overall study results and their limits: Declining TCR diversity with age in healthy donors was mainly explained by loss of richness; in cancer patients, loss of evenness also contributed. In both cancer cohorts, median generation probability rose over the chemotherapy interval, which suggests that the repertoire was reconstituted through rebound thymic output. Untreated patients with hematological or solid cancers showed significantly lower blood TCR diversity and higher clonality than age-matched healthy donors. The authors noted that the repertoire data do not allow conclusions about immunological memory after chemotherapy.

Comments on this clonotype: This receptor's antigen is unknown. No base quality values were provided; no much bigger clone lies one nucleotide off.

The TCR sequence derives from a human donor with a solid tumor. The rearrangement joined TRBV28 to TRBJ2-1; the D gene is perhaps TRBD1 or TRBD2, as each covers 5 bases. The sequencing input was blood. DNA sequence: TGTGCCAGCAGTTTAAAGGGGAGCTCCTACAATGAGCAGTTCTTC. Its protein is CASSLKGSSYNEQFF.